The clone carrying this T cell receptor (beta chain) was picked up many times. What it binds is not known. The V and J ends lost 3 bases and 11 bases, in that order; junction bases with no gene match: 10. The CDR3 sequence is 15 residues long. This sample was included in a study of CD8 T cells in ankylosing spondylitis. Whole-study results and caveats: Ankylosing spondylitis blood appeared to carry a characteristic TCR beta motif of under ten highly homologous variants. Prior work had noted some motif variants in reactive arthritis blood and synovial fluid. As reported, disease-linked clones showed significant enrichment in matched ankylosing spondylitis synovial fluid. Disease-linked clones were CD8+ and relatively rare in peripheral blood.

TCRdb itself ran the 5' RACE reads through MiXCR, one entry per CDR3 protein. The data show more than 100,000 distinct CDR3 sequences, 9.5% to 12% seen once. The chain recombines TRBV12-3 or TRBV12-4 with TRBJ1-6; 7 bases agree with TRBD1. This clonotype was sampled from a female donor with ankylosing spondylitis or in good health (not recorded which). The material sequenced was blood, either unsorted or a sorted T cell fraction (not recorded which). The CDR3 spells CASSFVGTDRTPLHF. The DNA for the CDR3 is TGTGCCAGCAGTTTCGTAGGGACGGACAGGACACCCCTCCACTTT.